The clone carrying this T cell receptor beta chain is labeled as medium-sized. Data came from immunoSEQ multiplex PCR; TCRdb stores just in-frame clones and leaves some out. The sample lists about 130,000 clones, around four fifths occurring once. Participant-reported clinical history was the basis for cohort assignment. The data originate from a study of blood T cell repertoires in COVID-19. The wider study: Samples came from the United States, Italy and Spain, spanning acute and convalescent COVID-19.

This CDR3 is 15 amino acids long. Germline V gives CDR1 SNHLY, CDR2 FYNNEI. Losses at the gene ends were 5 bases for V and 2 bases for J; bases not matched to a gene: 6. The chain combines TRBV2 with TRBJ1-3; 7 bases align to TRBD1. The sequenced sample was PBMCs or T cells enriched from blood (not recorded which). The receptor was derived from a man aged 25 to 45 who had recovered from COVID-19. CDR3 sequence (DNA): TGTGCCAGCAGTCTTGGAACAGGGGCTGGAAACACCATATATTTT. This codes for CASSLGTGAGNTIYF. Full variable domain (outside the CDR3, taken from reference TRBV2 and TRBJ1-3): EPEVTQTPSHQVTQMGQEVILRCVPISNHLYFYWYRQILGQKVEFLVSFYNNEISEKSEIFDDQFSVERPDGSNFTLKIRSTKLEDSAMYFCASSLGTGAGNTIYFGEGSWLTVV.